The clone carrying this TCR beta chain was counted a single time. The record originates from a study of cytomegalovirus exposure and HLA in healthy donors. Across the whole study: The 120 or so validation repertoires matched the 650 to 850 first-cohort repertoires in platform, a later analysis reported.

TCRdb's copy holds only in-frame clones and misses some; the assay was immunoSEQ multiplex PCR. This table has a few hundred thousand clones, 88% appearing once. Germline V lookup: CDR1 SGDLS, CDR2 YYNGEE. The trim removed 0 bases at V and 6 bases at J, leaving 8 bases unmatched. The CDR3 consists of 15 residues. The V gene is TRBV9, the J gene TRBJ1-1; 7 bases are shared with TRBD1. Sequenced material: PBMCs. The source is a young woman in good health and CMV-seronegative. For the CDR3, the DNA is TGTGCCAGCAGCGTAGGATCGCAGGGGGACTCTGAAGCTTTCTTT. Translation: CASSVGSQGDSEAFF.